This is a list of T cell receptor beta chains from one sample in a study of T cell repertoires in cytomegalovirus infection. TCRdb processed the reads anew with MiXCR; each CDR3 protein has one entry. This table holds over 150,000 distinct CDR3 sequences, about 15% found once. Sequencing was done on a sample of CD8+ T cells from PBMCs. These receptors originate from a human donor in good health (CMV status not recorded). Some clones in this sample may be carry-over from other donors' samples. CDR3s include the opening cysteine and the closing phenylalanine or tryptophan. D genes are given only for firm matches.

d_call v_call cdr3_length cdr3_aa
. TRBV9 14 CASSVAWRKNEQFF
. TRBV28 13 CASSSGSTDTQYF
. TRBV6-5 15 CARSYNADRSYEQYF
. TRBV28 13 CASSNREAQPQHF
. TRBV7-7 14 CASSRDLGSYEQYF
. TRBV11-2 15 CASSQQQHRANEQFF
. TRBV7-9 13 CASSLVVQETQYF
. TRBV7-8 17 CASSNSPPGRRDYEQYF
. TRBV6-5 14 CASSYPSGPDTQYF
. TRBV27 14 CASRDTSSYNEQFF
TRBD2 TRBV27 15 CASSPAGGGSYEQYF
. TRBV2 13 CAELPGVVDTQYF
. TRBV7-8 14 CASSLTSFRNTIYF
. TRBV12-3/TRBV12-4 13 CASSLGGLDGYTF
. TRBV7-8 15 CASRPTRIFTDTQYF
. TRBV20-1 17 CSARDRGLSSYNSPLHF
. TRBV9 14 CASSVEGAGAGYTF
. TRBV7-6 16 CASTPGGFSGANVLTF
. TRBV4-3 13 CASSQDLGYEQFF
. TRBV28 13 CASSFVASYEQYF
TRBD1 TRBV20-1 13 CSAWTGGNVGYTF
TRBD1 TRBV24-1 15 CATGTRTGVNNEQFF
TRBD2 TRBV15 14 CATGTSGDISIQYF
TRBD2 TRBV7-2 16 CASSFSGGGPERTQYF
TRBD1 TRBV11-1 15 CASSLPGGVTGELFF
TRBD2 TRBV29-1 18 CSVEGLAGASSSYNEQFF
. TRBV29-1 12 CSWYNSTGELFF
. TRBV7-9 15 CASSLEGGVSYGYTF
TRBD1 TRBV7-2 17 CASSLLGTGVANSPLHF
. TRBV15 18 CATSRFTGTSNSNQPQHF
TRBD2 TRBV6-1 15 CASRTGLAGDYEQYF
TRBD1 TRBV5-6 16 CASSLLGQVRNSPLHF
TRBD2 TRBV7-2 17 CASSFKAGGRGTDTQYF
. TRBV11-2 17 CASSLRLGEGEYNEQFF
. TRBV6-2/TRBV6-3 17 CASSPGGFRSGANVLTF
. TRBV7-6 15 CASSLRGDSTDTQYF
. TRBV12-3/TRBV12-4 15 CASSSPLDWNTEAFF
TRBD1 TRBV12-3/TRBV12-4 14 CASSTGGRAGELFF
. TRBV28 15 CASSLSRFSNQPQHF
. TRBV7-8 16 CASSNNRQAPANEQYF
. TRBV7-9 14 CASARGSQTYEQYF
TRBD2 TRBV6-2/TRBV6-3 17 CASSHRKAGSSYNEQFF
. TRBV20-1 15 CSAGDRDLFSDEQYF
TRBD1 TRBV20-1 15 CSAREEQGAGETQYF
TRBD2 TRBV7-9 18 CASSSTLLLGGSSYEQYF
. TRBV2 13 CASSKGLDGELFF
TRBD1 TRBV7-2 15 CASSFRDRLQQPQHF
. TRBV9 14 CASSTPVGTGELFF
TRBD2 TRBV20-1 15 CSARKEAGGRETQYF
TRBD1 TRBV2 17 CASSGSRDRGSFDGYTF
TRBD1 TRBV23-1 17 CASSQNPQGQGVDTQYF
. TRBV7-2 13 CASSLNGRDEQYF
. TRBV7-9 15 CASSSTDRAINEQFF
TRBD2 TRBV29-1 15 CSVEGGGGEFDEQFF
. TRBV19 14 CASSISGADTEAFF
. TRBV4-1 14 CASSQDQEIYEQYF
. TRBV7-9 16 CASSLVSGQPNSPLHF